Listed here is a single TCR beta chain. Its target is not known. Unsorted bulk tissue, about 18-32 mg of it, served as the source for co-extraction of RNA and DNA. Histology found more than 75% viable tumor cells per sample. The data belong to a study of tumor-infiltrating lymphocytes in primary liver carcinoma. Study-level background: The patients, men and women alike, were aged 30 to 69 years. Findings and caveats of the study: Compared with blood, tumor repertoires held significantly more in their top 250 clones. Among the pair types, tumor region pairs showed more overlap than tumor-adjacent and tumor-blood pairs.

Trimming pared 5 bases from V and 1 base from J, leaving 13 bases between. The CDR3 sequence is 14 residues long. Germline V gene lookup returns CDR1 SQVTM and CDR2 ANQGSEA. A constant-region primer served to make TCR beta cDNA from roughly 500 ng total RNA. Sequencing libraries for TCR beta derived from three nested multiplex PCR rounds that used slightly modified ARM-PCR. Forward primers for TRBV1-TRBV30 and a C-beta reverse primer served the first two PCR rounds, at about 9 cycles each. TCRdb itself ran the multiplex PCR reads through MiXCR, one entry per CDR3 protein. The table lists approximately 120,000 distinct CDR3 sequences, 64% of them singletons.

This TCR derives from a woman aged 55-70 years with primary liver carcinoma and hepatitis B virus infection. The chain employs TRBV29-1 and TRBJ2-3, with unresolved D. The material sequenced was liver tumor tissue from sampling region 3. Subset reported: tumor region T3, left-lateral pole. The CDR3 loop reads CSVNVENRTDTQYF. The CDR3, as DNA: TGCAGCGTTAACGTGGAGAACCGCACAGATACGCAGTATTTT.